The present TCR beta chain was sequenced within a study of early T cells in non-severe SARS-CoV-2 infection (dated by TCRdb to the early 2020s). Regarding the study in general: Bulk RNA from unsorted whole blood was used for TCR sequencing, so alpha and beta chains could not be paired. What the research found in general, with its limitations: VDJdb matching was skewed toward anti-spike CD8 responses and likely underestimated virus-specific expansions by missing private and CD4 specificities.

Library preparation used 5' RACE. Data came from a NextSeq 500. In the TCR library protocol, unique molecular identifiers were attached to individual cDNA molecules to correct for PCR bias and sequencing error. Both TCR alpha and beta chains were sequenced, and tight co-correlation was observed between alpha and beta sequence abundances in each sample. From the authors' description of their analysis: Decombinator V4 was used to perform V gene, J gene and CDR3 annotation of TCR sequences. Expanded TCRs were defined as changing significantly between any two time points under a Poisson model with p below 0.0001. TCR abundances were normalised to the total number of TCRs sequenced in each sample and reported as counts per million. TRAV1-2 paired with TRAJ12, TRAJ20 or TRAJ33 defined MAIT TCRs, while TRAV10 paired with TRAJ18 defined iNKT TCRs. VDJdb, accessed 1 November 2021, was searched for CMV, EBV and SARS-CoV-2 annotated TCRs, with TCRs annotated for multiple antigens excluded. TCRdb reprocessed the public reads (quality trimming at Q25 with fastp, clone calling with MiXCR) and kept in-frame beta chains. Rows with a matching CDR3 protein are joined into one entry that keeps the most common DNA and genes. TCRdb's processing, not the authors', yielded these V and J calls. In this sample the table shows about 110,000 distinct CDR3 sequences, around 10% of which occur a single time. The top ten constitute around 3.1% of the sample.

This clonotype was detected ten times or more. Its antigen is not yet known. No much larger clone is present one base from it, and per-base qualities are unavailable. This was a case-control study nested in a cohort of healthcare workers in London, UK, who had nasopharyngeal swab PCR tests and blood samples taken every week. Healthcare workers were recruited during the week of the UK lockdown, between 23 and 31 March 2020, and followed weekly for up to about 16 weeks. The CDR3 goes from the cysteine to the phenylalanine over 15 residues. Only the CDR3 DNA stays, 45 bases, in frame from base 1. Trimming accounts for 3 bases at V and 6 bases at J, while the number of junction bases matched to no gene is 10.

This sequence originates from an adult who was a healthcare worker with PCR-confirmed SARS-CoV-2 infection or an uninfected control (not recorded which). The chain was built from TRBV12-3 or TRBV12-4 and TRBJ1-1; 7 junctional bases match TRBD1. The sequencing input was whole blood. The DNA is as follows: TGTGCCAGCAGTTTGGGTCAGGACAGGTTTTCTGAAGCTTTCTTT. This translates into CASSLGQDRFSEAFF.